These 10 T cell receptor beta chains came from one sample sequenced in a study of blood T cell repertoires in COVID-19. Only in-frame clones appear in the TCRdb table, and some are missing; sequencing was by immunoSEQ multiplex PCR. The table lists some 230,000 clones, around four fifths of them singletons, with roughly 5% in the top ten. Sequenced: peripheral blood. These receptors originate from a woman aged 55-70 years who had recovered from COVID-19.

This clone has only one observation. V is TRBV6-6 and J is TRBJ2-3, with 9 bases identical to TRBD1. Germline V gene lookup returns CDR1 MNHNY and CDR2 SVGAGI (reference sequence). J gave up 7 bases and V 5 bases, and 10 bases lay outside the gene matches. This CDR3 contains 15 residues. CDR3 amino acids: CASSPPGTGINTQYF. DNA of the CDR3: TGTGCCAGCAGTCCTCCCGGGACAGGGATCAATACGCAGTATTTT.

A remark on this clone: Distinct nucleotide sequences in the sample also encode this CDR3. This sequence joins TRBV18 and TRBJ2-1; TRBD2 might be the D (5 bases). This CDR3 comprises 14 residues. Looked up from germline, CDR1 is KGHSH and CDR2 is LQKENI. The V end was cut by 2 bases, the J end by 4 bases, with 9 bases between. CDR3 sequence (DNA): TGTGCCAGCTCACCAGATCGGGGATACAATGAGCAGTTCTTC. Translated: CASSPDRGYNEQFF.

This chain connects TRBV30 to TRBJ1-6; D is perhaps TRBD1 (6 bases). V shed 3 bases and J shed 10 bases, with 16 bases lying between them. Germline V lookup: CDR1 GTSNPN, CDR2 SVGIG (reference sequence). The CDR3 extends over 14 amino acids. This CDR3 reads CAWRGRTVSSPLHF. In DNA form, the CDR3 reads TGTGCCTGGAGAGGAAGGACAGTTTCCTCACCCCTCCACTTT.

CDR3 protein: CAWILAGGYEQFF. The CDR3 nucleotides are TGTGCCTGGATACTAGCGGGGGGGTATGAGCAGTTCTTC. The V gene is TRBV30, the J gene TRBJ2-1; 13 bases agree with TRBD2. V was pared by 4 bases and J by 8 bases, with 2 bases of the junction left unmatched. There are 13 residues in the CDR3. The germline V gene has CDR1 GTSNPN and CDR2 SVGIG (reference sequence).

This clone came up a few times. V gene TRBV3-1 (or the pseudogene TRBV3-2) combines with J gene TRBJ1-2; 7 bases are shared with TRBD1. Germline V CDR1 and CDR2: LGHDT, YNNKEL (reference sequence). Trimming took 3 bases from V and 8 from J; bases not matched to a gene: 9. This CDR3 has 14 residues. CDR3 sequence: CASSHLGQARGYTF. The DNA for the CDR3 is TGTGCCAGCAGCCACCTCGGACAGGCACGGGGCTACACCTTC.

A note on this clone: The same CDR3 can be traced to other DNA sequences in this sample. The chain recombines TRBV10-3 with TRBJ2-5; D remains ambiguous. V was pared by 3 bases and J by 5 bases, with 7 bases between. The germline V gene encodes CDR1 ENHRY and CDR2 SYGVKD. CDR3 length: 12 residues. The CDR3 loop reads CAISEQWETQYF. CDR3 DNA: TGTGCCATCAGTGAACAGTGGGAGACCCAGTACTTC.

V is TRBV21-1 and J is TRBJ1-5. TRBV21-1 is flagged as a pseudogene. CDR3 length: 15 residues. The CDR3 reads CASSKAHGGNQPQHF. The CDR3, as DNA: TGTGCCAGCAGCAAAGCGCACGGAGGGAATCAGCCCCAGCATTTT.

The genes are TRBV6-2 or TRBV6-3 and TRBJ2-7, with a possible D match to TRBD1 (5 bases). V was cut by 1 base and J by 5 bases, with 15 bases left in between. This CDR3 is 15 amino acids long. CDR1 MNHEY and CDR2 SVGEGT come from the germline V gene. The CDR3 DNA is TGTGCCAGCAGTTACTACGCGCAGGGTTCCCACGAGCAGTACTTC. Protein product: CASSYYAQGSHEQYF.

The chain has TRBV15 and TRBJ2-3, with D hard to call. The CDR3 is made up of 13 amino acids. The V gene lost 4 bases and the J gene lost 2 bases, with 7 bases spanning the gap. Germline V lookup: CDR1 LNHNV, CDR2 YYDKDF (reference sequence). The CDR3 sequence is CATSTSVTDTQYF. The CDR3 coding sequence is TGTGCCACCAGCACATCGGTCACAGATACGCAGTATTTT.

The chain has TRBV7-2 and TRBJ2-7, with 8 bases matching TRBD2. The CDR3 contains 15 residues. Trimming took 4 bases from V and 2 from J; bases not matched to a gene: 7. In germline, CDR1 is SGHTA, CDR2 FQGNSA. This CDR3 reads CASSYSGVRTYEQYF. CDR3 sequence (DNA): TGTGCCAGCAGCTATAGCGGGGTCAGAACCTACGAGCAGTACTTC.